The following is a T cell receptor beta chain sequence with its context. TCRdb keeps only in-frame clones here, not all; method: immunoSEQ multiplex PCR. The top ten clones hold under 2.5% of a sample with a few hundred thousand clones, roughly 88% of them seen once. Cohort 3 recovered donors had two negative PCRs, clearance, or symptom resolution. The data originate from a study of blood T cell repertoires in COVID-19. Study information: Acute and convalescent COVID-19 samples came from the United States, Italy and Spain.

The germline V gene has CDR1 MNHNS and CDR2 SASEGT. Unmatched junction bases numbered 6, after V lost 2 bases and J lost 5 bases. The CDR3 extends over 16 amino acids. The V gene is TRBV6-1, the J gene TRBJ1-4; 9 positions match TRBD1. The clonotype was recovered from a man younger than 45 who had recovered from COVID-19. Source material: PBMCs or T cells enriched from blood (not recorded which). The CDR3 here is CASSERGGQGNEKLFF. The CDR3 DNA sequence: TGTGCCAGCAGTGAACGAGGTGGACAGGGGAATGAAAAACTGTTTTTT.